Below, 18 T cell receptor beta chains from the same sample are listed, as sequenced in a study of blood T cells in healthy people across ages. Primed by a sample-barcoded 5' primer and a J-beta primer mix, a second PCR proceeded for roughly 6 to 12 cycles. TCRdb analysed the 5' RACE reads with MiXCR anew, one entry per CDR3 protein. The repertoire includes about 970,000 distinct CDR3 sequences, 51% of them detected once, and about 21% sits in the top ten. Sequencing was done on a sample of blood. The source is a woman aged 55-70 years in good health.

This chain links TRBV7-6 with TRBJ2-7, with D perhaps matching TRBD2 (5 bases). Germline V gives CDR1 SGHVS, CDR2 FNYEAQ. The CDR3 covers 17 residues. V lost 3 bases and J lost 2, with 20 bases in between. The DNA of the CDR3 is TGTGCCAGCAGCTTCAGGCCCGGTGGGAGTGGAACCTACGAGCAGTACTTC. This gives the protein CASSFRPGGSGTYEQYF.

The CDR3 region has the DNA TGCAGCGTGCGACAGGTAGCGAACACTGAAGCTTTCTTT. Translation: CSVRQVANTEAFF. This chain links TRBV29-1 with TRBJ1-1; D is perhaps TRBD1 (6 bases). This CDR3 region has 13 residues. V lost 6 bases and J lost 1, with 12 bases in between. Germline V lookup: CDR1 SQVTM, CDR2 ANQGSEA.

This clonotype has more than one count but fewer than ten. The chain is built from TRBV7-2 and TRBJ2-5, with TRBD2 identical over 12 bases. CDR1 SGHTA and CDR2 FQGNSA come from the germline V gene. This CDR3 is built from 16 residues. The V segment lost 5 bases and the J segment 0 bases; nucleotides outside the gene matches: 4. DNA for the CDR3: TGTGCCAGCAGCCGAACTAGCGGGGGGTACCAAGAGACCCAGTACTTC. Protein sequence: CASSRTSGGYQETQYF.

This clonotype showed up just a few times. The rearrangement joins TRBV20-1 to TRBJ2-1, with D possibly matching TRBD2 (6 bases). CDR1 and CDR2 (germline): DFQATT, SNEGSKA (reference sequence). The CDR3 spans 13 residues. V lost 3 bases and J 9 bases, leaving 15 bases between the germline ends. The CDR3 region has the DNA TGCAGTGCTAGTTCTGCGGGGCAGGGTGAGCAGTTCTTC. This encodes CSASSAGQGEQFF.

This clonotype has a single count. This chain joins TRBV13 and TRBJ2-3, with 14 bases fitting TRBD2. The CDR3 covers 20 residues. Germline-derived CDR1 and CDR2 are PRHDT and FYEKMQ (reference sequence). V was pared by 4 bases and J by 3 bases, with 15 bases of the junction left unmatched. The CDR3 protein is CASSYAGTSGSVTGTDTQYF. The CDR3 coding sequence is TGTGCCAGCAGCTATGCCGGGACTAGCGGGAGCGTGACGGGGACAGATACGCAGTATTTT.

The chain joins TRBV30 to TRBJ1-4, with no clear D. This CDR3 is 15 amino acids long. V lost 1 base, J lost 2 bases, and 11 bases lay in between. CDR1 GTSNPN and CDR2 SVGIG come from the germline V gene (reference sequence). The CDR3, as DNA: TGTGCCTGGAGTGGGTGGGGTTCTACTAATGAAAAACTGTTTTTT. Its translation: CAWSGWGSTNEKLFF.

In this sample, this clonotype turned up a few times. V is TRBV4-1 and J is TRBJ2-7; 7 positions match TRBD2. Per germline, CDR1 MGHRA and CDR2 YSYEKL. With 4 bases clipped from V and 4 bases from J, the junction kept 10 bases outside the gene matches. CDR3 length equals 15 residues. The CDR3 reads CASSPREAGSYEQYF. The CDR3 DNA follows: TGCGCCAGCAGCCCCCGGGAGGCGGGATCTTACGAGCAGTACTTC.

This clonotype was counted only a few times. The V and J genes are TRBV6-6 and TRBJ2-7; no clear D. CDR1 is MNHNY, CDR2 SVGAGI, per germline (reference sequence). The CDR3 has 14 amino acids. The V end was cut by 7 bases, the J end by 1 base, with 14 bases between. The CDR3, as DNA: TGTGCCAGCATTGATAAAATTAAGTCCTACGAGCAGTACTTC. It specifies CASIDKIKSYEQYF.

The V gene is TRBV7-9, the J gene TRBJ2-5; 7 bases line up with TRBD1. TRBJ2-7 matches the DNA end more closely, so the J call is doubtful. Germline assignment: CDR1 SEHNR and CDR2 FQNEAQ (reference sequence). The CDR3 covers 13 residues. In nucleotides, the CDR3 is TGTGCCAGCAGCCACGGGACAGCCCACGAGCAGTACTTC. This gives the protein CASSHGTAHEQYF.

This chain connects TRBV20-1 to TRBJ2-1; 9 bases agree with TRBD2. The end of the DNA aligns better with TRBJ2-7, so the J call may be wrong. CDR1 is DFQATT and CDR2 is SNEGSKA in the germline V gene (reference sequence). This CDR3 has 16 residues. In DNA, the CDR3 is TGCAGTGCTAGGCTTGGCGGGAGGGCCCCCTACAATGAGCAGTACTTC. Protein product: CSARLGGRAPYNEQYF.

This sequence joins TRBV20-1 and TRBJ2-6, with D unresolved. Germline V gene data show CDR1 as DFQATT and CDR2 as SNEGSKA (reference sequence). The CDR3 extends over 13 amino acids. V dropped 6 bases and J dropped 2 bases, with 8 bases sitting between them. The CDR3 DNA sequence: TGCAGTGCCCCTCCTACTGGGGCCAACGTCCTGACTTTC. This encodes CSAPPTGANVLTF.

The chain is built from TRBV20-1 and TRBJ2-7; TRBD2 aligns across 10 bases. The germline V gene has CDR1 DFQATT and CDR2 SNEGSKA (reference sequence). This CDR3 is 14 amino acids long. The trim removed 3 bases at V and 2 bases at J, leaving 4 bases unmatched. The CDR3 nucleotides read TGCAGTGCTAGTAAAGCGGGAGGGCCCTACGAGCAGTACTTC. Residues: CSASKAGGPYEQYF.

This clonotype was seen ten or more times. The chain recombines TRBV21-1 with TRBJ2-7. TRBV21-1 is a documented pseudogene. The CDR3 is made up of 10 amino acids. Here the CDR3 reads CASSCNEQYF. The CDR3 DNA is TGTGCCAGCAGTTGTAACGAGCAGTACTTC.

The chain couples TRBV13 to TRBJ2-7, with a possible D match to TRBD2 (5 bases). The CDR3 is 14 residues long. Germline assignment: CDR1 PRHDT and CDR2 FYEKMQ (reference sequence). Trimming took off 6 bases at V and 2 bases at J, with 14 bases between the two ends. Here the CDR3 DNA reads TGTGCCAGCAGGTCCGCGGGCGGTCCCTACGAGCAGTACTTC. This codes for CASRSAGGPYEQYF.

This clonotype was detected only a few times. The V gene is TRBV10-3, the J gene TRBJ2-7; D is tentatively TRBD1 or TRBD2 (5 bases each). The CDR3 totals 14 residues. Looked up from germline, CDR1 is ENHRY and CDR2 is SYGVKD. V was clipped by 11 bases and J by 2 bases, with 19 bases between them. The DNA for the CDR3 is TGTGCCTCACGGGGCGGTGTGGGCGCCTACGAGCAGTACTTC. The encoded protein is CASRGGVGAYEQYF.

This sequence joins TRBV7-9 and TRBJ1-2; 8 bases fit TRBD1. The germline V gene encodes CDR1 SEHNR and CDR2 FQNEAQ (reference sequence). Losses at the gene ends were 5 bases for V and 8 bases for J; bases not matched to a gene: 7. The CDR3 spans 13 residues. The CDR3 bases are TGTGCCAGCAGCGTACGACAGGGGATGGGCTACACCTTC. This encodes CASSVRQGMGYTF.

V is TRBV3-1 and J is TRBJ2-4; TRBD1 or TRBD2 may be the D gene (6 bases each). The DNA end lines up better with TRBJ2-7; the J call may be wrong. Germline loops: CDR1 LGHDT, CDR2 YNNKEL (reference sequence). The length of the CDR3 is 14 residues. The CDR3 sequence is CASSTRRGGYEQYF. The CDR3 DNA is TGTGCCAGCAGCACTAGGCGAGGGGGGTACGAGCAGTACTTC.

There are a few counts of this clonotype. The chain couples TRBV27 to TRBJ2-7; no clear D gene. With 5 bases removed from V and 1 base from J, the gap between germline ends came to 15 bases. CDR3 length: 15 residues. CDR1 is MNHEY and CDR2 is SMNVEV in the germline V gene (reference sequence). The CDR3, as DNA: TGTGCCAGCAGTCCCTCGGACCTCTCGTCCTACGAGCAGTACTTC. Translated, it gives CASSPSDLSSYEQYF.